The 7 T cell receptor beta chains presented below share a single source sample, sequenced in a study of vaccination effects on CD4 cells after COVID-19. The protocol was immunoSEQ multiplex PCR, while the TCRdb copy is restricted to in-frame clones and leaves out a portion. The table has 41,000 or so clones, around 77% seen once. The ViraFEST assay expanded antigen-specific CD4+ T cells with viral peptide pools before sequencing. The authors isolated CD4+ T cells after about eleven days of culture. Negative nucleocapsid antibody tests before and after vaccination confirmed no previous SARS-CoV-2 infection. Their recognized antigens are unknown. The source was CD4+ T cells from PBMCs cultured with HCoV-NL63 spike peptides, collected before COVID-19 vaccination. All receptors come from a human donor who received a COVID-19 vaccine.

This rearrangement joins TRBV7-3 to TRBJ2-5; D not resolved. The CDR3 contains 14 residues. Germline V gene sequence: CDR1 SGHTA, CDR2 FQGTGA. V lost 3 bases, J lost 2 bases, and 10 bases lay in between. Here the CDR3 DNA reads TGTGCCAGCAGCTTGAAAGGCGCACAAGAGACCCAGTACTTC. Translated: CASSLKGAQETQYF.

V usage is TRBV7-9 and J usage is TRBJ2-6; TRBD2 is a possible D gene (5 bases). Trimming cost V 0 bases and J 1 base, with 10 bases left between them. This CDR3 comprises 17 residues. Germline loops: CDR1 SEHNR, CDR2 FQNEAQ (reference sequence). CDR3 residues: CASSLAVSGSGANVLTF. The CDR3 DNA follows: TGTGCCAGCAGCTTAGCGGTTTCGGGATCTGGGGCCAACGTCCTGACTTTC.

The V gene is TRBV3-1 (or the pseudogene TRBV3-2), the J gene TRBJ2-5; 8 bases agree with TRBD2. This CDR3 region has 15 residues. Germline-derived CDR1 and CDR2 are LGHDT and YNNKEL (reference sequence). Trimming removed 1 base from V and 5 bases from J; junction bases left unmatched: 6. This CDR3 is CASSQGRGGWETQYF. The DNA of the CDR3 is TGTGCCAGCAGCCAAGGGCGCGGGGGGTGGGAGACCCAGTACTTC.

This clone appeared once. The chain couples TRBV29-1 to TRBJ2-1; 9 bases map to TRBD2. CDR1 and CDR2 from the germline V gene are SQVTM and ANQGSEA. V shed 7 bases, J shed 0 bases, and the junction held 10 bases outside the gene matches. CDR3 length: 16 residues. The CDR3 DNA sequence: TGCAGCGGGACTCGCGGGGGGGCCGTCTCCTACAATGAGCAGTTCTTC. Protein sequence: CSGTRGGAVSYNEQFF.

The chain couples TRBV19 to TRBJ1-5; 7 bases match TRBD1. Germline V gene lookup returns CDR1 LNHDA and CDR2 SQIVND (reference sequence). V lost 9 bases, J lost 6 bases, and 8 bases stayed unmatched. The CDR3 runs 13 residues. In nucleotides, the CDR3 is TGTGCCAGCAACGCACAGGGGTTTCAGCCCCAGCATTTT. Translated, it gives CASNAQGFQPQHF.

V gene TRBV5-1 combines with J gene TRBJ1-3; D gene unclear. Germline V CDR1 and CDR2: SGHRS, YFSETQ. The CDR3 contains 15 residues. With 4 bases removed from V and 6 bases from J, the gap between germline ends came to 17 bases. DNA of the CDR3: TGCGCCAGCAGCATTGACTCTGACTCTCTAAACACCATATATTTT. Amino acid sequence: CASSIDSDSLNTIYF.

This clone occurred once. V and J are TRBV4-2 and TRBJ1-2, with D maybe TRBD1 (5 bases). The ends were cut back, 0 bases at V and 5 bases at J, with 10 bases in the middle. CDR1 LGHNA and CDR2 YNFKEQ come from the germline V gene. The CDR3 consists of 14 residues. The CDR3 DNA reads TGTGCCAGCAGCCAAGAACAACAGGAATATGGCTACACCTTC. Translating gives CASSQEQQEYGYTF.